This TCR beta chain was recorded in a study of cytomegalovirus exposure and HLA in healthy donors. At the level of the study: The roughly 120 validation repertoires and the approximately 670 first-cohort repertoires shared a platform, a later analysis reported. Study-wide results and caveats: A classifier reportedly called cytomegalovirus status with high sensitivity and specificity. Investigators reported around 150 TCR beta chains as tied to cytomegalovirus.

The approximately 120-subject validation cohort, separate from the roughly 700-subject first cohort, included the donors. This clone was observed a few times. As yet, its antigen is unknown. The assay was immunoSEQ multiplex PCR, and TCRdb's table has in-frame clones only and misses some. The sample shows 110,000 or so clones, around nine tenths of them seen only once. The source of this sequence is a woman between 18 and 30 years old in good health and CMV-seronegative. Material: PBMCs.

As DNA, the CDR3 is TGTGCCAGCAGTGAGGTAGCGGGAGCGGACAATGAGCAGTTCTTC. Residues: CASSEVAGADNEQFF. The gene calls are TRBV6-4 and TRBJ2-1; 9 bases agree with TRBD2. The J segment lost 5 bases and the V segment lost 3 bases, leaving 5 bases of the junction unmatched. Germline V lookup: CDR1 MRHNA, CDR2 SNTAGT. The CDR3 totals 15 residues.